Listed below are T cell receptor beta chains from one sample, sequenced in a study of blood T cell repertoires in COVID-19. TCRdb's copy holds only in-frame clones and misses some; the assay was immunoSEQ multiplex PCR. The sample contains about 200,000 clones, roughly 80% of which appear only once. Sequencing input: peripheral blood. The origin of the receptors is an elderly woman with acute or convalescent COVID-19. Each CDR3 is given with its conserved first and last residue. Each record gives: V gene, D gene, J gene, CDR3 protein. D genes are given only for firm matches.

V gene: TRBV19
D gene: NA
J gene: TRBJ1-1
CDR3 protein: CASMDRGPEAFF

V gene: TRBV2
D gene: NA
J gene: TRBJ2-3
CDR3 protein: CASSEGSYTQYF

V gene: TRBV3-1/TRBV3-2
D gene: TRBD2
J gene: TRBJ2-3
CDR3 protein: CASSQGWAVSGRITDTQYF

V gene: TRBV5-1
D gene: TRBD2
J gene: TRBJ2-3
CDR3 protein: CASSLESRGGTDTQYF

V gene: TRBV4-1
D gene: TRBD1
J gene: TRBJ2-7
CDR3 protein: CASSQQSGRAGGDSYEQYF

V gene: TRBV19
D gene: TRBD2
J gene: TRBJ2-3
CDR3 protein: CASQLAGGISSTDTQYF

V gene: TRBV6-5
D gene: TRBD2
J gene: TRBJ2-5
CDR3 protein: CASSYTTSGRLETQYF

V gene: TRBV6-5
D gene: NA
J gene: TRBJ1-2
CDR3 protein: CASSLTPNYGYTF

V gene: TRBV5-1
D gene: TRBD1
J gene: TRBJ1-2
CDR3 protein: CASTLRTGPLNYGYTF

V gene: TRBV4-1
D gene: TRBD2
J gene: TRBJ2-5
CDR3 protein: CASSFGHGGRDQETQYF

V gene: TRBV6-6
D gene: NA
J gene: TRBJ1-1
CDR3 protein: CASSYYQDRLNTEAFF

V gene: TRBV6-1
D gene: NA
J gene: TRBJ1-5
CDR3 protein: CASSDNRGSNQPQHF

V gene: TRBV12-3/TRBV12-4
D gene: NA
J gene: TRBJ2-7
CDR3 protein: CASQLSNYEQYF

V gene: TRBV5-1
D gene: NA
J gene: TRBJ2-3
CDR3 protein: CASSLARLANTDTQYF

V gene: TRBV7-9
D gene: TRBD1
J gene: TRBJ1-1
CDR3 protein: CASSRDSLNTEAFF

V gene: TRBV4-1
D gene: NA
J gene: TRBJ2-7
CDR3 protein: CASSQVLSEQYF

V gene: TRBV3-1/TRBV3-2
D gene: NA
J gene: TRBJ1-2
CDR3 protein: CASSLLPLPSGNSGYTF

V gene: TRBV20-1
D gene: NA
J gene: TRBJ2-1
CDR3 protein: CSARGRDEQFF

V gene: TRBV6-6
D gene: NA
J gene: TRBJ1-5
CDR3 protein: CASSDSRGSNQPQHF

V gene: TRBV5-5
D gene: NA
J gene: TRBJ1-1
CDR3 protein: CASSRTPNTEAFF

V gene: TRBV9
D gene: TRBD2
J gene: TRBJ2-1
CDR3 protein: CASSAGLAGGHEQFF

V gene: TRBV6-5
D gene: NA
J gene: TRBJ1-6
CDR3 protein: CASSSLVSSYNSPLHF

V gene: TRBV7-2
D gene: TRBD2
J gene: TRBJ2-3
CDR3 protein: CASSPQLAGGDTQYF

V gene: TRBV6-5
D gene: NA
J gene: TRBJ1-5
CDR3 protein: CASTITGTDQPQHF

V gene: TRBV6-5
D gene: TRBD2
J gene: TRBJ2-7
CDR3 protein: CASSSGTSFDEQYF

V gene: TRBV19
D gene: NA
J gene: TRBJ2-7
CDR3 protein: CASSSTGEQYF

V gene: TRBV2
D gene: TRBD1
J gene: TRBJ1-6
CDR3 protein: CASRVTGLPDSPLHF

V gene: TRBV7-5
D gene: NA
J gene: TRBJ2-1
CDR3 protein: CARRETGGGREQFF

V gene: TRBV18
D gene: NA
J gene: TRBJ1-4
CDR3 protein: CASSPPLEGNEKLFF

V gene: TRBV24-1
D gene: NA
J gene: TRBJ2-1
CDR3 protein: CATSRGSSYNEQFF

V gene: TRBV5-6
D gene: TRBD1
J gene: TRBJ2-2
CDR3 protein: CASSPRTGEHTGELFF

V gene: TRBV12-3/TRBV12-4
D gene: NA
J gene: TRBJ2-7
CDR3 protein: CASSGASYEQYF

V gene: TRBV7-2
D gene: NA
J gene: TRBJ1-2
CDR3 protein: CASSPPLANYGYTF

V gene: TRBV5-1
D gene: TRBD2
J gene: TRBJ2-1
CDR3 protein: CASSSLAGANEQFF

V gene: TRBV9
D gene: NA
J gene: TRBJ2-3
CDR3 protein: CASSVGSLERDTQYF

V gene: TRBV10-3
D gene: NA
J gene: TRBJ2-3
CDR3 protein: CAISELSTDTQYF

V gene: TRBV3-1/TRBV3-2
D gene: NA
J gene: TRBJ1-1
CDR3 protein: CASSLGTQNTEAFF